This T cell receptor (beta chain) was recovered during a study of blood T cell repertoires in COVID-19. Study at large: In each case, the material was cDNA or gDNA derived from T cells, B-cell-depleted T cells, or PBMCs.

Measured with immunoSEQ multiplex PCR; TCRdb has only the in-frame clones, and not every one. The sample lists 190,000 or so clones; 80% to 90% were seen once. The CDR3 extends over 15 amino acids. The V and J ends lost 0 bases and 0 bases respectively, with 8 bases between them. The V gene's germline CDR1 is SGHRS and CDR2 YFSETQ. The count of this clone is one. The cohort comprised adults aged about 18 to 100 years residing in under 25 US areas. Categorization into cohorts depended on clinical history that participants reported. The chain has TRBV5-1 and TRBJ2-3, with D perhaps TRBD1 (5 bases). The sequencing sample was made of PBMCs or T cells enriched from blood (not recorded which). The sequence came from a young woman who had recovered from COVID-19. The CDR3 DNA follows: TGCGCCAGCAGCTTGGGACAGTATAGCACAGATACGCAGTATTTT. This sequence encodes CASSLGQYSTDTQYF.